This entry concerns a single T cell receptor beta chain. The data stem from a study of response to subunit inactivated influenza vaccine. TCRdb analysed the RT-PCR reads with MiXCR anew, one entry per CDR3 protein. The sample lists roughly 570,000 distinct CDR3 sequences; over 10% were seen once. This CDR3 is built from 15 residues. Looked up from germline, CDR1 is SGHTA and CDR2 is FQGTGA. The V gene end was trimmed by 6 bases and the J gene end by 4 bases; junction bases not matched to a gene: 9. Here the sequenced sample was PBMCs from blood, taken roughly 45 days after vaccination. The rearrangement joins TRBV7-3 to TRBJ2-4; TRBD2 matches 7 bases. This clonotype originated in a man aged 50 to 60 who received an inactivated influenza vaccine. The CDR3 spells CASSLGSGLKNIQYF. The DNA for the CDR3 is TGTGCCAGCAGTCTAGGGTCGGGACTAAAAAACATTCAGTACTTC. Full variable domain (rest looked up from reference TRBV7-3 and TRBJ2-4): GAGVSQTPSNKVTEKGKYVELRCDPISGHTALYWYRQSLGQGPEFLIYFQGTGAADDSGLPNDRFFAVRPEGSVSTLKIQRTERGDSAVYLCASSLGSGLKNIQYFGAGTRLSVL.